This T cell receptor (beta chain) is drawn from a study of cytomegalovirus exposure and HLA in healthy donors. Study conclusions and caveats: Accurate prediction of HLA-A and HLA-B alleles (for most subjects) was reportedly achieved from TCR beta sequences. Rates of TCR association differed by HLA locus in a later analysis, with DRB1 highest and HLA-C lowest. Common viral pathogens seemed, in a later analysis, to connect with several of the most significant clusters.

The CDR3 spans 18 residues. The junction had 12 bases not matched to a gene; V was cut back by 0 bases and J by 1 base. The germline gives CDR1 SGHNT, CDR2 YYREEE (reference sequence). Comments on this clone: The antigen is undetermined.

Primers: 60 Vbeta forward and 13 Jbeta reverse. Profiling relied on immunoSEQ multiplex PCR, and the TCRdb table lists in-frame clones only, not all of them. The sample contains roughly 200,000 clones, around 88% of which appear only once. The material sequenced was PBMCs. The chain carries TRBV5-4 and TRBJ1-2; TRBD1 matches at 7 bases. The sequence was obtained from a man aged 40-50 years in good health and CMV-seropositive. In DNA form, the CDR3 reads TGTGCCAGCAGCTTGGGAGGGGGCGACCCTTTTTTTAACTATGGCTACACCTTC. Its translation: CASSLGGGDPFFNYGYTF.